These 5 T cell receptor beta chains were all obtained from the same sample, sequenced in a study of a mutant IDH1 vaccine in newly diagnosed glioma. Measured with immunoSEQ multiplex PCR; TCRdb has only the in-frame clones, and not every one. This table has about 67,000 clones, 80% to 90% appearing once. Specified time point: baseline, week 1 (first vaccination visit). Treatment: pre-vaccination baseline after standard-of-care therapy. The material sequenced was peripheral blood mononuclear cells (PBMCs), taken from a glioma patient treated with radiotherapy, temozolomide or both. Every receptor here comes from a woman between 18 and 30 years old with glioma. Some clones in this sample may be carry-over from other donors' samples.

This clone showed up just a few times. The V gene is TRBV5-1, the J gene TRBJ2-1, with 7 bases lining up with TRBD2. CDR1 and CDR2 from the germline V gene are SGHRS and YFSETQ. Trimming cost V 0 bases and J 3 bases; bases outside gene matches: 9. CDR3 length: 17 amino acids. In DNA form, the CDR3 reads TGCGCCAGCAGCTTGGAAGTAGTCGGGGGGAACTACAATGAGCAGTTCTTC. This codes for CASSLEVVGGNYNEQFF.

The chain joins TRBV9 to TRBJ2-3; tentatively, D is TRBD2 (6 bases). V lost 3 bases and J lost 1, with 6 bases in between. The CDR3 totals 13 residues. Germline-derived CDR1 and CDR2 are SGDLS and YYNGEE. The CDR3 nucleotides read TGTGCCAGCAGCGCGGGGGGCACAGATACGCAGTATTTT. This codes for CASSAGGTDTQYF. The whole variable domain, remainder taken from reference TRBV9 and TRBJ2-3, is DSGVTQTPKHLITATGQRVTLRCSPRSGDLSVYWYQQSLDQGLQFLIQYYNGEERAKGNILERFSAQQFPDLHSELNLSSLELGDSALYFCASSAGGTDTQYFGPGTRLTVL.

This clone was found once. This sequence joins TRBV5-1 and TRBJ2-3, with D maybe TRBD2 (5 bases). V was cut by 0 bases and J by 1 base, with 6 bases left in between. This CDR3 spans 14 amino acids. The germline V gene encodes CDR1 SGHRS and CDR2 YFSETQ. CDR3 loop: CASSLEGGTDTQYF. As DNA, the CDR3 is TGCGCCAGCAGCTTGGAGGGAGGCACAGATACGCAGTATTTT.

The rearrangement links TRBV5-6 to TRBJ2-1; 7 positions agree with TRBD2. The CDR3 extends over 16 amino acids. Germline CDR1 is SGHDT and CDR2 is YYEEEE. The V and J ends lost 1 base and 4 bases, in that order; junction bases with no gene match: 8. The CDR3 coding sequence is TGTGCCAGCAGCTTGTCGGGACTACCTGGGTACAATGAGCAGTTCTTC. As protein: CASSLSGLPGYNEQFF.

CDR3 protein: CASSEVVGSPLHF. CDR3 coding DNA: TGTGCCAGCAGTGAAGTGGTGGGTTCACCCCTCCACTTT. The chain joins TRBV6-1 to TRBJ1-6; D unresolved. V was pared by 1 base and J by 9 bases, with 7 bases between. This CDR3 spans 13 amino acids. CDR1 and CDR2 (germline): MNHNS, SASEGT.